A single sample gave rise to the 20 T cell receptor beta chains below, sequenced in a study of CD8 T cells in Susac syndrome. An input of roughly 0.5 to 1 ug of RNA was subjected to reverse transcription using random hexamers. MiXCR was run by TCRdb on the immunoSEQ multiplex PCR reads, yielding one entry per CDR3 protein. The table lists just under 150,000 distinct CDR3 sequences, approximately 93% of them singletons, with roughly 0.083% in the top ten. The sequencing sample was made of CD4+ T cells from PBMCs. The receptors shown here come from a human donor in good health.

The V and J genes are TRBV10-2 and TRBJ2-7; D possibly corresponds to TRBD2 (7 bases). Germline loops: CDR1 WSHSY, CDR2 SAAADI. V was cut by 8 bases and J by 3 bases, with 14 bases left in between. CDR3 length: 13 residues. For the CDR3, the DNA is TGCGCCAGCGAGGGGGAGGGCGGCTACGAGCAGTACTTC. Protein product: CASEGEGGYEQYF.

V usage is TRBV19 and J usage is TRBJ2-2; 9 bases map to TRBD1. Trimming cost V 4 bases and J 4 bases; bases outside gene matches: 7. The CDR3 consists of 16 residues. CDR1 LNHDA and CDR2 SQIVND come from the germline V gene (reference sequence). The CDR3 reads CASSTHRGRGTGELFF. The CDR3 nucleotides are TGTGCCAGTAGTACCCACAGGGGGCGCGGCACCGGGGAGCTGTTTTTT.

The chain joins TRBV5-6 to TRBJ1-5; D ambiguous. Trimming took 0 bases from V and 7 from J, leaving 8 bases between them. There are 13 residues in the CDR3. The germline CDR1 and CDR2 sequences are SGHDT and YYEEEE. CDR3 residues: CASSLAVGQPQHF. The DNA of the CDR3 is TGTGCCAGCAGCTTGGCTGTGGGGCAGCCCCAGCATTTT. The full variable domain, rest sourced from reference TRBV5-6 and TRBJ1-5, is DAGVTQSPTHLIKTRGQQVTLRCSPKSGHDTVSWYQQALGQGPQFIFQYYEEEERQRGNFPDRFSGHQFPNYSSELNVNALLLGDSALYLCASSLAVGQPQHFGDGTRLSIL.

The chain uses TRBV7-9 and TRBJ2-2; 9 nucleotides agree with TRBD2. CDR1 SEHNR and CDR2 FQNEAQ come from the germline V gene (reference sequence). This CDR3 spans 18 amino acids. Trimming took 6 bases from V and 3 from J; bases not matched to a gene: 14. CDR3 residues: CASRTAALAGGYTGELFF. CDR3 nucleotide sequence: TGTGCCAGCAGGACCGCCGCCCTCGCGGGAGGGTACACCGGGGAGCTGTTTTTT.

This chain joins TRBV10-3 and TRBJ2-7; 9 bases are a match to TRBD2. This CDR3 comprises 17 residues. Trimming took 2 bases from V and 1 from J; bases not matched to a gene: 9. Germline CDR1 ENHRY, CDR2 SYGVKD. The CDR3 nucleotides are TGTGCCATCAGTGAGCCGGACGGCACTAGCGGGTCCTACGAGCAGTACTTC. Residues: CAISEPDGTSGSYEQYF.

The rearrangement uses TRBV2 and TRBJ2-1; D not resolved. V was shortened by 6 bases and J by 5 bases, with 11 bases between the two germline ends. CDR1 and CDR2 (germline): SNHLY, FYNNEI. This CDR3 contains 13 residues. DNA for the CDR3: TGTGCCAGCAGAGTGACCCTTGACAATGAGCAGTTCTTC. Translating it yields CASRVTLDNEQFF. Based on the CDR3 plus reference TRBV2 and TRBJ2-1, the full variable domain is EPEVTQTPSHQVTQMGQEVILRCVPISNHLYFYWYRQILGQKVEFLVSFYNNEISEKSEIFDDQFSVERPDGSNFTLKIRSTKLEDSAMYFCASRVTLDNEQFFGPGTRLTVL.

The V gene is TRBV30, the J gene TRBJ2-7, with D perhaps given as TRBD1 or TRBD2 (5 bases each). The V and J ends lost 1 base and 3 bases respectively, with 10 bases between them. The CDR3 covers 13 residues. Germline-derived CDR1 and CDR2 are GTSNPN and SVGIG (reference sequence). The chain's CDR3 is CAWSEGDGYEQYF. The CDR3 DNA reads as TGTGCCTGGAGTGAAGGGGACGGCTACGAGCAGTACTTC.

This clonotype was counted between two and nine times. The J gene is TRBJ2-7, the V gene TRBV18; the match to TRBD1 covers 10 bases. V dropped 6 bases and J dropped 3; count of bases not matched to a gene: 5. In germline, CDR1 is KGHSH, CDR2 LQKENI. The CDR3 is made up of 14 amino acids. CDR3 sequence reads: CASSPRTGGYEQYF. In DNA, the CDR3 is TGTGCCAGCTCCCCTAGGACAGGGGGCTACGAGCAGTACTTC.

This sequence joins TRBV6-1 and TRBJ1-1; a weak D match, TRBD1 (6 bases). Germline V gene sequence: CDR1 MNHNS, CDR2 SASEGT. CDR3 length equals 14 residues. The V and J ends lost 7 bases and 1 base respectively, with 13 bases between them. CDR3 residues: CASTLQGRNTEAFF. In DNA, the CDR3 is TGTGCCAGCACTCTACAGGGCCGGAACACTGAAGCTTTCTTT.

The J gene is TRBJ2-7, the V gene TRBV6-1; D is uncertain. CDR1 and CDR2 (germline): MNHNS, SASEGT. This CDR3 has 17 amino acids. V gave up 1 base and J gave up 1 base, with 17 bases separating them. The CDR3 sequence is CASSEGVGNRISYEQYF. The CDR3 coding sequence is TGTGCCAGCAGTGAAGGTGTAGGGAACCGTATATCCTACGAGCAGTACTTC.

The rearrangement links TRBV5-1 to TRBJ2-6; no clear D. V was pared by 4 bases and J by 0 bases, with 8 bases between. There are 15 residues in the CDR3. CDR1 and CDR2 from the germline V gene are SGHRS and YFSETQ. The DNA for the CDR3 is TGCGCCAGCAGCATGACCACCTCTGGGGCCAACGTCCTGACTTTC. It specifies CASSMTTSGANVLTF. Supplemented by reference TRBV5-1 and TRBJ2-6, the full variable domain reads KAGVTQTPRYLIKTRGQQVTLSCSPISGHRSVSWYQQTPGQGLQFLFEYFSETQRNKGNFPGRFSGRQFSNSRSEMNVSTLELGDSALYLCASSMTTSGANVLTFGAGSRLTVL.

The J gene is TRBJ2-7, the V gene TRBV23-1; a possible D gene is TRBD1 (6 bases). TRBV23-1 is annotated as an ORF whose role is uncertain. The CDR3 is made up of 14 amino acids. V was cut by 5 bases and J by 1 base, with 12 bases left in between. CDR3 in DNA: TGCGCCAGCAGTGACAGGAGAAGATCCTACGAGCAGTACTTC. It codes for CASSDRRRSYEQYF.

The V gene is TRBV2, the J gene TRBJ2-2, with TRBD2 identical over 14 bases. The ends lost 5 bases at V and 0 bases at J; junction bases unmatched: 8. The germline gives CDR1 SNHLY, CDR2 FYNNEI. CDR3 length equals 19 residues. CDR3 protein: CASSRLAGGPFSNTGELFF. CDR3 nucleotide sequence: TGTGCCAGCAGTCGACTAGCGGGAGGGCCTTTCTCGAACACCGGGGAGCTGTTTTTT. Together with reference TRBV2 and TRBJ2-2, the CDR3 gives the full variable domain: EPEVTQTPSHQVTQMGQEVILRCVPISNHLYFYWYRQILGQKVEFLVSFYNNEISEKSEIFDDQFSVERPDGSNFTLKIRSTKLEDSAMYFCASSRLAGGPFSNTGELFFGEGSRLTVL.

This chain joins TRBV12-3 or TRBV12-4 and TRBJ2-1; TRBD2 agrees at 11 bases. The CDR3 contains 14 residues. V lost 4 bases and J lost 10; bases outside the gene matches: 6. The CDR3 region is CASSSRLAGQEQFF. The CDR3 nucleotides are TGTGCCAGCAGTTCACGACTAGCGGGACAGGAGCAGTTCTTC.

This clonotype was recorded once. The V call is TRBV29-1, the J call TRBJ1-4; no definite D call. This CDR3 is built from 12 residues. Per germline, CDR1 SQVTM and CDR2 ANQGSEA. Deletions cut 6 bases from V and 0 bases from J, with 5 bases between. CDR3 protein: CSVYATNEKLFF. The CDR3 bases are TGCAGCGTCTATGCAACTAATGAAAAACTGTTTTTT.

The J gene is TRBJ2-3, the V gene TRBV27; 7 bases are shared with TRBD1. This CDR3 spans 13 amino acids. Germline loops: CDR1 MNHEY, CDR2 SMNVEV (reference sequence). The ends lost 6 bases at V and 1 base at J; junction bases unmatched: 1. The CDR3 sequence is CASSGQGTDTQYF. The CDR3 DNA reads TGTGCCAGCAGCGGACAGGGCACAGATACGCAGTATTTT.

This sequence joins TRBV28 and TRBJ2-1, with TRBD1 as a possible D gene (5 bases). Between the trimmed V and J ends, which lost 4 bases and 4 bases, there was a span of 11 bases. The germline V gene has CDR1 MDHEN and CDR2 SYDVKM. CDR3 length equals 14 residues. The CDR3: CASSSRAGYNEQFF. DNA of the CDR3: TGTGCCAGCAGTTCCCGGGCAGGGTACAATGAGCAGTTCTTC.

This clonotype was counted between two and nine times. The rearrangement joins TRBV5-1 to TRBJ2-3; 10 bases are shared with TRBD2. The CDR3 consists of 17 residues. Trimming cost V 7 bases and J 2 bases; bases outside gene matches: 13. The germline gives CDR1 SGHRS, CDR2 YFSETQ. The CDR3 sequence is CASRPRLAGVNTDTQYF. In DNA form, the CDR3 reads TGCGCCAGCCGCCCCCGTCTAGCGGGAGTCAACACAGATACGCAGTATTTT. Supplemented by reference TRBV5-1 and TRBJ2-3, the full variable domain reads KAGVTQTPRYLIKTRGQQVTLSCSPISGHRSVSWYQQTPGQGLQFLFEYFSETQRNKGNFPGRFSGRQFSNSRSEMNVSTLELGDSALYLCASRPRLAGVNTDTQYFGPGTRLTVL.

This chain uses TRBV7-2 with TRBJ2-2, with 13 bases lining up with TRBD2. The CDR3 runs 19 residues. Germline trimming cut 1 base from V and 0 bases from J; bases unmatched to any gene: 5. CDR1 is SGHTA and CDR2 is FQGNSA in the germline V gene. CDR3 loop: CASSLVFGTSGTNTGELFF. In DNA form, the CDR3 reads TGTGCCAGCAGCTTAGTTTTTGGGACTAGCGGGACGAACACCGGGGAGCTGTTTTTT.

The V gene is TRBV7-3, the J gene TRBJ2-3; TRBD1 aligns across 8 bases. After removal of 5 bases from V and 6 bases from J, the junction contained 10 bases not matched to a gene. There are 15 residues in the CDR3. Germline CDR1 and CDR2: SGHTA and FQGTGA. The CDR3: CASSLDRGGGDTQYF. The CDR3 nucleotides read TGTGCCAGCAGCCTCGACAGGGGAGGTGGGGATACGCAGTATTTT.